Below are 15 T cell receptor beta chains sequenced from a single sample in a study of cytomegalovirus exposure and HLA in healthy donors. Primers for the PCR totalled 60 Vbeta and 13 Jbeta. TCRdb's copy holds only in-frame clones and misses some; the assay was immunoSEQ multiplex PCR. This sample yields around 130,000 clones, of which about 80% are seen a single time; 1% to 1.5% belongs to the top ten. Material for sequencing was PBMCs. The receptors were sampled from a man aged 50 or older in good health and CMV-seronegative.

CDR3 in DNA: TGTGCCAGCAGTTCCCGACAGGGCCGTGGGCCCCAGCATTTT. Translated, it gives CASSSRQGRGPQHF. The chain is built from TRBV28 and TRBJ1-5, with 7 nucleotides matching TRBD1. V dropped 4 bases and J dropped 9; count of bases not matched to a gene: 9. Germline V gene data show CDR1 as MDHEN and CDR2 as SYDVKM. The CDR3 covers 14 residues. Looking up the rest from reference TRBV28 and TRBJ1-5 gives the full variable domain: DVKVTQSSRYLVKRTGEKVFLECVQDMDHENMFWYRQDPGLGLRLIYFSYDVKMKEKGDIPEGYSVSREKKERFSLILESASTNQTSMYLCASSSRQGRGPQHFGDGTRLSIL.

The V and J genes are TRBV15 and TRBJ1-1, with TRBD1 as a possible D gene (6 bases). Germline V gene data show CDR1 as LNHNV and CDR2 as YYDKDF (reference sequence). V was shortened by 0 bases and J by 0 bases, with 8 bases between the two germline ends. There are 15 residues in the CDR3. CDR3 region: CATSRDTGMNTEAFF. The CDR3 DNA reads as TGTGCCACCAGCAGAGATACAGGGATGAACACTGAAGCTTTCTTT. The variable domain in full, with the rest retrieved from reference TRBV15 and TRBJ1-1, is DAMVIQNPRYQVTQFGKPVTLSCSQTLNHNVMYWYQQKSSQAPKLLFHYYDKDFNNEADTPDNFQSRRPNTSFCFLDIRSPGLGDTAMYLCATSRDTGMNTEAFFGQGTRLTVV.

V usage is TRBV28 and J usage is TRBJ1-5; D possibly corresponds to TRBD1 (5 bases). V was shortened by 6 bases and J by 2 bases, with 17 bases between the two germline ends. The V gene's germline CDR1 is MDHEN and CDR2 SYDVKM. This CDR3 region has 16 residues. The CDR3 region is CASSSGKVGRNQPQHF. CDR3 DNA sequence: TGTGCCAGCAGCTCAGGGAAGGTTGGTCGCAATCAGCCCCAGCATTTT.

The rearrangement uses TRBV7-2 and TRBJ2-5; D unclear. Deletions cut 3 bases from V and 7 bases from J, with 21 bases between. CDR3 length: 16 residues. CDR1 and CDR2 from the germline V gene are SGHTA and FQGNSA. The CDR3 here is CASSFTPLTTGTTQYF. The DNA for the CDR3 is TGTGCCAGCAGCTTCACCCCGTTGACGACGGGTACGACCCAGTACTTC.

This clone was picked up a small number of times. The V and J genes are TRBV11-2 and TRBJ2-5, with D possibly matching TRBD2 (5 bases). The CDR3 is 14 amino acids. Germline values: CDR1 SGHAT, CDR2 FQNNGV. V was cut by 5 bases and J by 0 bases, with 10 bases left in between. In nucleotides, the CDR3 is TGTGCCAGCAGCCCCCGGGAATACCAAGAGACCCAGTACTTC. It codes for CASSPREYQETQYF.

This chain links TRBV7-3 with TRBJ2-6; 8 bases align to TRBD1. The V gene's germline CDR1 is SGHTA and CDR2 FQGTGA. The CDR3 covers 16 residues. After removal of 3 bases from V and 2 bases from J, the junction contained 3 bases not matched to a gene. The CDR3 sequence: CASSLYRGAGANVLTF. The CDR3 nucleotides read TGTGCCAGCAGCTTGTACAGGGGGGCTGGGGCCAACGTCCTGACTTTC.

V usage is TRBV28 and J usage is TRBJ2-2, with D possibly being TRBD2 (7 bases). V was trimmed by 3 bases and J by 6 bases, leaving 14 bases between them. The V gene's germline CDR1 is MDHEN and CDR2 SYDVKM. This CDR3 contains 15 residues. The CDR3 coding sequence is TGTGCCAGCAGTTTTCGGGGGGCGTGGGCCGGGGAGCTGTTTTTT. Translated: CASSFRGAWAGELFF.

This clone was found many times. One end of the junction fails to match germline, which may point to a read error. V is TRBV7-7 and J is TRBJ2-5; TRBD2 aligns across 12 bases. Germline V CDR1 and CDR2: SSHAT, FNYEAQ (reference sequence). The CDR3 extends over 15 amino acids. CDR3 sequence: CASSRTSGNGETQYF. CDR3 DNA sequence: TGTGCTAGCAGCCGGACTAGCGGGAATGGAGAGACCCAGTACTTC.

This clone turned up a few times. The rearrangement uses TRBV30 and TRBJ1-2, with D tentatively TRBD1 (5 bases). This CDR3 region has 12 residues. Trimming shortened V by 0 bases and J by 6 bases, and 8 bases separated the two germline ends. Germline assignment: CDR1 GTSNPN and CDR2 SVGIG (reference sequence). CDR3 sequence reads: CAWSVGGDGYTF. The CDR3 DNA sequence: TGTGCCTGGAGTGTTGGAGGGGATGGCTACACCTTC.

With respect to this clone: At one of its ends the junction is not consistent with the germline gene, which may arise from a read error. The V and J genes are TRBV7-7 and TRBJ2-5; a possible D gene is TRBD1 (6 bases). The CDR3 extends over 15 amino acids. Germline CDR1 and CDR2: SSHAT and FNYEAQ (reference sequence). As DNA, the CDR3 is TGTGCTAGCAGCTTAGGGGGTTCGGGGCAAGAGACCCAGTACTTC. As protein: CASSLGGSGQETQYF.

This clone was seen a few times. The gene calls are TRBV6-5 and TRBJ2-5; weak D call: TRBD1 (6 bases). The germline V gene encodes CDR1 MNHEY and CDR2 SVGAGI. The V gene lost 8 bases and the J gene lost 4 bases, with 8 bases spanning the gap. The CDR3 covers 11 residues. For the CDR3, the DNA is TGTGCCAGCCTCAGGGGAGAGACCCAGTACTTC. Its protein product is CASLRGETQYF.

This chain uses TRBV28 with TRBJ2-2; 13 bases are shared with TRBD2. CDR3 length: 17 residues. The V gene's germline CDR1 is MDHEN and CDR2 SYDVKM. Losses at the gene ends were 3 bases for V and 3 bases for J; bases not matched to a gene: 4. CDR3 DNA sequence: TGTGCCAGCAGTTTGGCTGGACTAGCGGGAGACACCGGGGAGCTGTTTTTT. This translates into CASSLAGLAGDTGELFF.

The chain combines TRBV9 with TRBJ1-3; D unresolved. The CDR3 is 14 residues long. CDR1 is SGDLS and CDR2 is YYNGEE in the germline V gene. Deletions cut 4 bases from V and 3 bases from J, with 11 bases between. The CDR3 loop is CASSQSADGNTIYF. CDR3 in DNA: TGTGCCAGCAGCCAGAGTGCGGATGGAAACACCATATATTTT.

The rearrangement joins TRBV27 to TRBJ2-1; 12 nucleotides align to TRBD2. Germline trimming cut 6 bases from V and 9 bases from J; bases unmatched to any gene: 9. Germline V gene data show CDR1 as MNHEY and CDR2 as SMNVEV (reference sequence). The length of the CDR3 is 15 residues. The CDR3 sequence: CASRPWTSGTLEQFF. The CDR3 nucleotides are TGTGCCAGCAGACCGTGGACTAGCGGGACTCTTGAGCAGTTCTTC.

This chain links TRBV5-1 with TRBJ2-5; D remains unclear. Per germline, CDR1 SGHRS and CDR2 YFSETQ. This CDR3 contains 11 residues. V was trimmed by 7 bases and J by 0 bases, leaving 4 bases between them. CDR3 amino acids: CASRYQETQYF. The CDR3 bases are TGCGCCAGCCGTTACCAAGAGACCCAGTACTTC.